The 28 T cell receptor beta chains in this list originate from one sample, sequenced in a study of graft-versus-host responses after intestinal transplantation. Their specific antigens are unknown. Produced via immunoSEQ multiplex PCR; TCRdb's table is partial and in-frame only. This sample has some 95,000 clones, with more than 85% found just once. Sequencing used unstimulated CD8+ T cells sorted from spleen or lymph node cells, obtained before intestinal transplant. These receptor sequences come from a human donor who received an intestinal transplant.

The chain joins TRBV30 to TRBJ2-2, with 8 positions matching TRBD1. Trimming at V came to 5 bases and at J to 4 bases, leaving 3 bases not matched to a gene. The CDR3 spans 13 residues. In germline, CDR1 is GTSNPN, CDR2 SVGIG (reference sequence). Here the CDR3 reads CAWDDRGTGELFF. CDR3 sequence (DNA): TGTGCCTGGGATGACAGGGGCACCGGGGAGCTGTTTTTT.

V and J are TRBV25-1 and TRBJ1-2, with D unresolved. Germline V gives CDR1 MGHDK, CDR2 SYGVNS. The CDR3 covers 13 residues. Trimming shortened V by 2 bases and J by 4 bases, and 8 bases separated the two germline ends. In nucleotides, the CDR3 is TGTGCCAGCAGTGAAGAACAAAGCTATGGCTACACCTTC. It yields the protein CASSEEQSYGYTF.

The chain links TRBV9 to TRBJ2-7, with 7 nucleotides matching TRBD2. The CDR3 runs 14 residues. Germline V gene data show CDR1 as SGDLS and CDR2 as YYNGEE. The trim removed 4 bases at V and 4 bases at J, leaving 8 bases unmatched. The CDR3 coding sequence is TGTGCCAGCAGCCCCCCGGGACTACCTTACGAGCAGTACTTC. Its translation is CASSPPGLPYEQYF.

As regards this clone: Within the sample, other DNA sequences also encode this same CDR3. The chain recombines TRBV28 with TRBJ2-3; D is uncertain. Germline loops: CDR1 MDHEN, CDR2 SYDVKM. This CDR3 is built from 14 residues. V lost 6 bases and J 4 bases, leaving 14 bases between the germline ends. The CDR3 spells CASSPQVFADTQYF. The CDR3 DNA reads TGTGCCAGCAGCCCCCAGGTCTTTGCAGATACGCAGTATTTT. Full variable domain (outside the CDR3, taken from reference TRBV28 and TRBJ2-3): DVKVTQSSRYLVKRTGEKVFLECVQDMDHENMFWYRQDPGLGLRLIYFSYDVKMKEKGDIPEGYSVSREKKERFSLILESASTNQTSMYLCASSPQVFADTQYFGPGTRLTVL.

V and J are TRBV9 and TRBJ1-1, with TRBD1 matching 7 bases. This CDR3 has 15 residues. Germline V CDR1 and CDR2: SGDLS, YYNGEE. The J segment lost 4 bases and the V segment lost 4 bases, leaving 10 bases of the junction unmatched. The CDR3 DNA sequence: TGTGCCAGCAGCCCATCGGCAGGGGGAAGCACTGAAGCTTTCTTT. Translated, it gives CASSPSAGGSTEAFF. The full variable domain, its missing parts supplied by reference TRBV9 and TRBJ1-1, is DSGVTQTPKHLITATGQRVTLRCSPRSGDLSVYWYQQSLDQGLQFLIQYYNGEERAKGNILERFSAQQFPDLHSELNLSSLELGDSALYFCASSPSAGGSTEAFFGQGTRLTVV.

The chain carries TRBV5-6 and TRBJ2-3; no reliable D call. CDR1 and CDR2 (germline): SGHDT, YYEEEE. Trimming stripped 0 bases from V and 2 bases from J, with 7 bases between. The CDR3 is made up of 14 amino acids. For the CDR3, the DNA is TGTGCCAGCAGCTTGGTTTCCCTCACAGATACGCAGTATTTT. It yields the protein CASSLVSLTDTQYF.

This clone came up a few times. Other DNA variants within this sample encode the same CDR3. This sequence joins TRBV5-1 and TRBJ2-1; 12 nucleotides agree with TRBD2. Germline CDR1 and CDR2: SGHRS and YFSETQ. V lost 4 bases to trimming and J lost 4 bases; unmatched junction nucleotides: 3. The CDR3 spans 15 residues. The DNA for the CDR3 is TGCGCCAGCAGCCCGGGACTAGCGGGTTACAATGAGCAGTTCTTC. Translation: CASSPGLAGYNEQFF.

The J gene is TRBJ1-5, the V gene TRBV27; D is unresolved. The germline CDR1 and CDR2 sequences are MNHEY and SMNVEV (reference sequence). The CDR3 totals 15 residues. V was clipped by 5 bases and J by 7 bases, with 18 bases between them. Here the CDR3 reads CASSPIPGERQPQHF. In DNA form, the CDR3 reads TGTGCCAGCAGTCCCATCCCCGGGGAAAGGCAGCCCCAGCATTTT.

A single count supports this clone. V and J are TRBV4-3 and TRBJ2-7; 7 bases are a match to TRBD2. The V gene's germline CDR1 is LGHNA and CDR2 YSLEER. The CDR3 sequence is 17 residues long. The trim removed 0 bases at V and 0 bases at J, leaving 8 bases unmatched. The CDR3, as DNA: TGCGCCAGCAGCCAAGATTTAGGCCTAGCGGCCTCCTACGAGCAGTACTTC. Protein product: CASSQDLGLAASYEQYF.

A single count supports this clone. The chain links TRBV28 to TRBJ2-5; 9 positions match TRBD1. With V trimmed by 2 bases and J by 2 bases, 18 bases remained unmatched. The germline V gene has CDR1 MDHEN and CDR2 SYDVKM. The CDR3 loop spans 20 amino acids. Here the CDR3 DNA reads TGTGCCAGCAGTTTAGGGGAACAGGGGGCTAATTACTACACACAAGAGACCCAGTACTTC. Its translation is CASSLGEQGANYYTQETQYF.

The chain has TRBV7-2 and TRBJ2-5; 8 nucleotides agree with TRBD1. The end of the DNA aligns better with TRBJ2-7, so the J call may be wrong. The germline CDR1 and CDR2 sequences are SGHTA and FQGNSA. This CDR3 has 15 amino acids. CDR3 nucleotide sequence: TGTGCCAGCAGCCTACGAGGACAGGGATGGGGCGAGCAGTACTTC. This codes for CASSLRGQGWGEQYF.

The V gene is TRBV5-6, the J gene TRBJ2-7; possible D gene TRBD1, 6 bases. Germline CDR1 and CDR2: SGHDT and YYEEEE. V was trimmed by 2 bases and J by 3 bases, leaving 18 bases between them. The CDR3 length is 16 residues. This CDR3 is CASSLGGRDTIYEQYF. In DNA, the CDR3 is TGTGCCAGCAGCTTAGGGGGTCGTGACACGATCTACGAGCAGTACTTC.

The chain recombines TRBV6-5 with TRBJ1-4; the D is unclear. The CDR3 has 10 amino acids. Germline CDR1 is MNHEY and CDR2 is SVGAGI. Trimming stripped 5 bases from V and 12 bases from J, with 7 bases between. CDR3 bases: TGTGCCAGCAGTGGCCAGGAACTGTTTTTT. It codes for CASSGQELFF.

This chain links TRBV28 with TRBJ1-1, with D unclear. CDR1 and CDR2 from the germline V gene are MDHEN and SYDVKM. The CDR3 consists of 15 residues. Trimming pared 2 bases from V and 5 bases from J, leaving 15 bases between. The CDR3, as DNA: TGTGCCAGCAGTTTAGTAGGTCCGGGGAGAACTGAAGCTTTCTTT. Translating gives CASSLVGPGRTEAFF.

V and J are TRBV28 and TRBJ2-7; 7 bases agree with TRBD1. From germline, CDR1 is MDHEN and CDR2 SYDVKM. Trimming at V came to 4 bases and at J to 3 bases, leaving 9 bases not matched to a gene. This CDR3 has 15 amino acids. The CDR3 bases are TGTGCCAGCAGTTCCCCCAGGGGGATAGGCTACGAGCAGTACTTC. This gives the protein CASSSPRGIGYEQYF.

This chain connects TRBV9 to TRBJ1-2; the match to TRBD1 covers 9 bases. The CDR3 has 16 amino acids. V lost 2 bases to trimming and J lost 5 bases; unmatched junction nucleotides: 10. Germline assignment: CDR1 SGDLS and CDR2 YYNGEE. CDR3 amino acids: CASSVTGTGPTYGYTF. The CDR3 DNA sequence: TGTGCCAGCAGCGTTACCGGGACAGGGCCAACGTATGGCTACACCTTC.

The V call is TRBV2, the J call TRBJ2-2; 13 bases match TRBD2. The germline CDR1 and CDR2 sequences are SNHLY and FYNNEI. Trimming at V came to 7 bases and at J to 4 bases, leaving 9 bases not matched to a gene. The CDR3 is 17 residues long. The CDR3 loop reads CASKGGGLAGITGELFF. CDR3 bases: TGTGCCAGCAAAGGAGGGGGACTAGCGGGAATCACCGGGGAGCTGTTTTTT.

This chain joins TRBV10-1 and TRBJ2-3; 10 bases are shared with TRBD2. The germline CDR1 and CDR2 sequences are WNHNN and SYGVQD (reference sequence). Trimming at V came to 0 bases and at J to 5 bases, leaving 8 bases not matched to a gene. The CDR3 extends over 17 amino acids. The CDR3 sequence is CASSESFSGRIGDTQYF. In nucleotides, the CDR3 is TGCGCCAGCAGTGAGTCCTTTAGCGGGAGGATCGGAGATACGCAGTATTTT.

This clone was counted a few times. The CDR3 region is CASSLRGQGRGKETQYF. The CDR3 DNA sequence: TGTGCCAGCAGCTTGAGGGGGCAGGGGCGTGGGAAAGAGACCCAGTACTTC. This rearrangement joins TRBV11-2 to TRBJ2-5; 7 bases map to TRBD1. The CDR3 is made up of 17 amino acids. V gave up 3 bases and J gave up 3 bases; unmatched junction bases: 13. Germline CDR1 reads SGHAT; CDR2 reads FQNNGV.

V usage is TRBV7-2 and J usage is TRBJ1-6; 12 bases align to TRBD1. The trim removed 6 bases at V and 9 bases at J, leaving 6 bases unmatched. The CDR3 contains 15 residues. Germline assignment: CDR1 SGHTA and CDR2 FQGNSA. The CDR3 reads CASSTGTGGISPLHF. CDR3 sequence (DNA): TGTGCCAGCAGTACCGGGACAGGGGGCATTTCACCCCTCCACTTT.

This chain uses TRBV30 with TRBJ2-3; D possibly corresponds to TRBD1 (6 bases). The germline V gene has CDR1 GTSNPN and CDR2 SVGIG (reference sequence). CDR3 length: 11 residues. The V end was cut by 6 bases, the J end by 4 bases, with 8 bases between. The CDR3 is CACKGADTQYF. CDR3 nucleotides: TGTGCCTGTAAGGGGGCAGATACGCAGTATTTT. The variable domain in full, with the rest retrieved from reference TRBV30 and TRBJ2-3, is SQTIHQWPATLVQPVGSPLSLECTVEGTSNPNLYWYRQAAGRGLQLLFYSVGIGQISSEVPQNLSASRPQDRQFILSSKKLLLSDSGFYLCACKGADTQYFGPGTRLTVL.

The chain employs TRBV27 and TRBJ2-1; weak D call: TRBD1 (5 bases). The CDR3 is 15 amino acids. With 6 bases removed from V and 5 bases from J, the gap between germline ends came to 17 bases. The V gene's germline CDR1 is MNHEY and CDR2 SMNVEV (reference sequence). In nucleotides, the CDR3 is TGTGCCAGCAGAAAACCCAGCCCACAGGACAATGAGCAGTTCTTC. Its protein product is CASRKPSPQDNEQFF.

This clone was recorded once. The chain has TRBV9 and TRBJ2-7, with 11 bases identical to TRBD2. This CDR3 contains 18 residues. The germline gives CDR1 SGDLS, CDR2 YYNGEE. The V gene end was trimmed by 3 bases and the J gene end by 0 bases; junction bases not matched to a gene: 11. The CDR3 DNA reads as TGTGCCAGCAGCGCATCCGGGACTAGCGGCACAAGCTCCTACGAGCAGTACTTC. Its translation is CASSASGTSGTSSYEQYF.

The chain has TRBV7-9 and TRBJ2-7, with D possibly TRBD2 on 6 matching bases. This CDR3 is 15 amino acids long. V was cut by 5 bases and J by 2 bases, with 16 bases left in between. Germline V lookup: CDR1 SEHNR, CDR2 FQNEAQ (reference sequence). Here the CDR3 reads CASSPRRGAAYEQYF. Written as DNA, the CDR3 is TGTGCCAGCAGCCCAAGGCGGGGCGCAGCCTACGAGCAGTACTTC. The full variable domain, in which reference TRBV7-9 and TRBJ2-7 provide the parts outside the CDR3, is DTGVSQNPRHKITKRGQNVTFRCDPISEHNRLYWYRQTLGQGPEFLTYFQNEAQLEKSRLLSDRFSAERPKGSFSTLEIQRTEQGDSAMYLCASSPRRGAAYEQYFGPGTRLTVT.

This chain joins TRBV5-5 and TRBJ2-2; 10 nucleotides match TRBD1. The germline V gene encodes CDR1 SGHKS and CDR2 YYEKEE (reference sequence). The V gene end was trimmed by 4 bases and the J gene end by 3 bases; junction bases not matched to a gene: 9. CDR3 length: 17 residues. The CDR3, as DNA: TGTGCCAGCAGCCCTGCCGCGACAGGGGGCTACACCGGGGAGCTGTTTTTT. Translation: CASSPAATGGYTGELFF.

This chain's CDR3 is CAWSHGFPSYNEQFF. The CDR3, as DNA: TGTGCCTGGAGTCACGGTTTTCCCTCCTACAATGAGCAGTTCTTC. The rearrangement joins TRBV30 to TRBJ2-1, with D unresolved. Trimming cost V 2 bases and J 0 bases, with 11 bases left between them. The CDR3 covers 15 residues. Per germline, CDR1 GTSNPN and CDR2 SVGIG (reference sequence).

This clone was observed a single time. The V gene is TRBV7-9, the J gene TRBJ1-1, with D unclear. V lost 4 bases and J 1 base, leaving 13 bases between the germline ends. The CDR3 is 15 amino acids. CDR1 and CDR2 (germline): SEHNR, FQNEAQ (reference sequence). The DNA of the CDR3 is TGTGCCAGCAGCTCCCCCCCGGCAGGGAACACTGAAGCTTTCTTT. As protein: CASSSPPAGNTEAFF. Based on the CDR3 plus reference TRBV7-9 and TRBJ1-1, the full variable domain is DTGVSQNPRHKITKRGQNVTFRCDPISEHNRLYWYRQTLGQGPEFLTYFQNEAQLEKSRLLSDRFSAERPKGSFSTLEIQRTEQGDSAMYLCASSSPPAGNTEAFFGQGTRLTVV.

The chain uses TRBV7-6 and TRBJ1-1; D ambiguous. The germline V and J ends were trimmed by 2 bases and 2 bases, with 9 bases remaining between them. CDR3 length equals 14 residues. Germline CDR1 is SGHVS and CDR2 is FNYEAQ. CDR3 protein: CASSLTAENTEAFF. For the CDR3, the DNA is TGTGCCAGCAGCTTAACAGCTGAAAACACTGAAGCTTTCTTT.